A single sample gave rise to the 29 T cell receptor beta chains below, sequenced in a study of blood T cell repertoires in COVID-19. The protocol was immunoSEQ multiplex PCR, while the TCRdb copy is restricted to in-frame clones and leaves out a portion. The sample shows approximately 50,000 clones, approximately 84% of them seen only once. Sequencing was performed on peripheral blood. These receptors originate from an older man with active COVID-19.

The V and J genes are TRBV6-2 or TRBV6-3 and TRBJ2-3; 10 bases are shared with TRBD2. In germline, CDR1 is MNHEY, CDR2 SVGEGT. V lost 4 bases to trimming and J lost 5 bases; unmatched junction nucleotides: 6. The CDR3 is made up of 15 amino acids. The CDR3 protein is CASSSLAGSKDTQYF. The CDR3 DNA follows: TGTGCCAGCAGTTCACTAGCGGGATCTAAAGATACGCAGTATTTT.

This chain uses TRBV2 with TRBJ2-5; TRBD1 might be the D (5 bases). Looked up from germline, CDR1 is SNHLY and CDR2 is FYNNEI. With 6 bases removed from V and 5 bases from J, the gap between germline ends came to 13 bases. The CDR3 length is 13 residues. The CDR3 here is CASSRDSPETQYF. The CDR3 bases are TGTGCCAGCAGCCGTGACAGCCCTGAGACCCAGTACTTC.

The chain has TRBV12-3 or TRBV12-4 and TRBJ2-7; a weak D match, TRBD1 (6 bases). The CDR3 totals 11 residues. V was trimmed by 3 bases and J by 7 bases, leaving 7 bases between them. The CDR3 sequence is CASSLQGEQYF. The CDR3 bases are TGTGCCAGCAGTTTGCAGGGGGAGCAGTACTTC.

Written as DNA, the CDR3 is TGTGCCAGCAGTTTGCCCGGACAGCCTGGCACTGAAGCTTTCTTT. This encodes CASSLPGQPGTEAFF. J is TRBJ1-1 and V is TRBV28; a possible D gene is TRBD1 (6 bases). The CDR3 sequence is 15 residues long. Germline lookup yields CDR1 MDHEN and CDR2 SYDVKM. Trimming left V 3 bases short and J 4 bases short, with 15 bases between.

The V call is TRBV2, the J call TRBJ2-1; D ambiguous. In germline, CDR1 is SNHLY, CDR2 FYNNEI. The CDR3 contains 13 residues. V lost 3 bases and J lost 5, with 8 bases in between. CDR3 in amino acids: CASSETHDNEQFF. The CDR3 DNA sequence: TGTGCCAGCAGTGAGACACACGACAATGAGCAGTTCTTC.

The rearrangement uses TRBV6-2 or TRBV6-3 and TRBJ1-1; TRBD1 is a possible D gene (5 bases). The CDR3 is 16 residues long. Trimming took 2 bases from V and 1 from J, leaving 14 bases between them. CDR1 is MNHEY and CDR2 is SVGEGT in the germline V gene. In DNA, the CDR3 is TGTGCCAGCAGTTACCTCAGTTGGGGCCCGAACACTGAAGCTTTCTTT. It yields the protein CASSYLSWGPNTEAFF.

The rearrangement links TRBV15 to TRBJ1-1; 7 bases map to TRBD1. The CDR3 spans 14 residues. The germline V gene encodes CDR1 LNHNV and CDR2 YYDKDF (reference sequence). J lost 0 bases, V lost 5 bases, and 3 bases had no gene match. The CDR3: CATSAGGMNTEAFF. CDR3 in DNA: TGTGCCACCAGCGCAGGGGGAATGAACACTGAAGCTTTCTTT.

The chain combines TRBV4-1 with TRBJ2-1; a possible D gene is TRBD1 (6 bases). This CDR3 has 17 residues. From germline, CDR1 is MGHRA and CDR2 YSYEKL. V lost 4 bases and J lost 1, with 17 bases in between. CDR3 DNA sequence: TGCGCCAGCAGCCCGATAATTACAGGGTTTTCCTACAATGAGCAGTTCTTC. It codes for CASSPIITGFSYNEQFF.

CDR3 nucleotide sequence: TGTGCCAGCAGTCCGTTTAGCGGGGGCGCGTACGAGCAGTACTTC. It is translated as CASSPFSGGAYEQYF. This chain connects TRBV27 to TRBJ2-7; 9 nucleotides align to TRBD2. After removal of 5 bases from V and 4 bases from J, the junction contained 9 bases not matched to a gene. Germline assignment: CDR1 MNHEY and CDR2 SMNVEV (reference sequence). This CDR3 spans 15 amino acids.

This chain connects TRBV12-3 or TRBV12-4 to TRBJ1-1; TRBD1 might be the D (6 bases). This CDR3 contains 12 residues. V gave up 6 bases and J gave up 6 bases, with 11 bases separating them. The DNA for the CDR3 is TGTGCCAGCAGATCAAGACAGGCTGAAGCTTTCTTT. Protein product: CASRSRQAEAFF.

This clone was counted once. The chain uses TRBV5-1 and TRBJ1-5; the D gene is possibly TRBD1 (5 bases). The V and J ends lost 0 bases and 2 bases respectively, with 9 bases between them. The length of the CDR3 is 15 residues. Germline-derived CDR1 and CDR2 are SGHRS and YFSETQ. CDR3 protein: CASSLGGVGNQPQHF. The CDR3 DNA follows: TGCGCCAGCAGCTTGGGGGGGGTTGGCAATCAGCCCCAGCATTTT. Looking up the rest from reference TRBV5-1 and TRBJ1-5 gives the full variable domain: KAGVTQTPRYLIKTRGQQVTLSCSPISGHRSVSWYQQTPGQGLQFLFEYFSETQRNKGNFPGRFSGRQFSNSRSEMNVSTLELGDSALYLCASSLGGVGNQPQHFGDGTRLSIL.

CDR3 amino acids: CATSGGGGAETQYF. The CDR3 region has the DNA TGTGCCACCAGTGGCGGGGGGGGCGCAGAGACCCAGTACTTC. This chain uses TRBV24-1 with TRBJ2-5; 9 bases are shared with TRBD2. The germline CDR1 and CDR2 sequences are KGHDR and SFDVKD. The CDR3 totals 14 residues. Germline trimming cut 5 bases from V and 4 bases from J; bases unmatched to any gene: 4.

The count of this clone is one. This chain uses TRBV4-3 with TRBJ2-1; perhaps TRBD2 as D (5 bases). CDR3 size: 15 residues. Trimming removed 0 bases from V and 7 bases from J, with 13 bases in between. Germline V gives CDR1 LGHNA, CDR2 YSLEER. CDR3: CASSQDGLAINEQFF. For the CDR3, the DNA is TGCGCCAGCAGCCAAGACGGACTGGCTATTAATGAGCAGTTCTTC.

The chain links TRBV9 to TRBJ2-2; 15 positions agree with TRBD2. The CDR3 is 19 amino acids. Germline values: CDR1 SGDLS, CDR2 YYNGEE. Germline trimming cut 4 bases from V and 4 bases from J; bases unmatched to any gene: 11. The CDR3 sequence is CASSTAGLAGGPSTGELFF. The CDR3, as DNA: TGTGCCAGCAGCACCGCCGGACTAGCGGGAGGGCCCAGCACCGGGGAGCTGTTTTTT.

This clone was observed a few times. The chain couples TRBV7-2 to TRBJ1-1; 8 bases are a match to TRBD1. V shed 5 bases, J shed 7 bases, and the junction held 9 bases outside the gene matches. The germline V gene has CDR1 SGHTA and CDR2 FQGNSA. The CDR3 runs 14 residues. As DNA, the CDR3 is TGTGCCAGCAGCACACGACAGGGGACTTATGAAGCTTTCTTT. Its translation is CASSTRQGTYEAFF.

V and J are TRBV28 and TRBJ2-1; 9 positions match TRBD1. CDR3 length equals 19 residues. The V and J ends lost 1 base and 4 bases, in that order; junction bases with no gene match: 14. CDR1 MDHEN and CDR2 SYDVKM come from the germline V gene. CDR3 residues: CASSLSVRVGTGRYNEQFF. CDR3 sequence (DNA): TGTGCCAGCAGTTTATCCGTAAGGGTCGGGACAGGGCGTTACAATGAGCAGTTCTTC. The full variable domain, its missing parts supplied by reference TRBV28 and TRBJ2-1, is DVKVTQSSRYLVKRTGEKVFLECVQDMDHENMFWYRQDPGLGLRLIYFSYDVKMKEKGDIPEGYSVSREKKERFSLILESASTNQTSMYLCASSLSVRVGTGRYNEQFFGPGTRLTVL.

CDR3 nucleotides: TGTGCCAGCAGAGGTCCGGACAGGGGGATCTCCTACGAGCAGTACTTC. Protein: CASRGPDRGISYEQYF. The gene calls are TRBV2 and TRBJ2-7; 10 bases fit TRBD1. Trimming at V came to 6 bases and at J to 0 bases, leaving 8 bases not matched to a gene. Germline loops: CDR1 SNHLY, CDR2 FYNNEI. The CDR3 is 16 residues long. The full variable domain, in which reference TRBV2 and TRBJ2-7 provide the parts outside the CDR3, is EPEVTQTPSHQVTQMGQEVILRCVPISNHLYFYWYRQILGQKVEFLVSFYNNEISEKSEIFDDQFSVERPDGSNFTLKIRSTKLEDSAMYFCASRGPDRGISYEQYFGPGTRLTVT.

CDR3 coding DNA: TGTGCCAGCAGCCAAGACAGGATCAACGAGCAGTACTTC. Translating gives CASSQDRINEQYF. The chain is built from TRBV7-2 and TRBJ2-7, with D possibly matching TRBD1 (6 bases). This CDR3 has 13 amino acids. The germline CDR1 and CDR2 sequences are SGHTA and FQGNSA. Deletions cut 5 bases from V and 5 bases from J, with 13 bases between.

The chain joins TRBV11-2 to TRBJ1-2; TRBD1 agrees at 7 bases. Germline V gene data show CDR1 as SGHAT and CDR2 as FQNNGV. Losses at the gene ends were 5 bases for V and 5 bases for J; bases not matched to a gene: 8. This CDR3 contains 14 residues. The CDR3 sequence is CASSTQGGVYGYTF. CDR3 bases: TGTGCCAGCAGCACCCAAGGGGGCGTTTATGGCTACACCTTC.

The V and J genes are TRBV7-2 and TRBJ2-1, with D perhaps matching TRBD1 (5 bases). The CDR3 extends over 15 amino acids. Germline V gives CDR1 SGHTA, CDR2 FQGNSA. Deletions cut 5 bases from V and 4 bases from J, with 15 bases between. The CDR3 loop reads CASSPQSGQYNEQFF. CDR3 DNA sequence: TGTGCCAGCAGCCCCCAGTCAGGGCAGTACAATGAGCAGTTCTTC.

The chain is built from TRBV19 and TRBJ2-1, with 11 bases that match TRBD2. The CDR3 loop spans 15 amino acids. Germline trimming cut 6 bases from V and 7 bases from J; bases unmatched to any gene: 8. In germline, CDR1 is LNHDA, CDR2 SQIVND (reference sequence). The CDR3 DNA is TGTGCCAGTAGATCATCGGGACTAGCGGATAATGAGCAGTTCTTC. Its translation is CASRSSGLADNEQFF.

This chain links TRBV5-5 with TRBJ1-5; perhaps TRBD1 as D (6 bases). V lost 2 bases and J lost 8, with 14 bases in between. In germline, CDR1 is SGHKS, CDR2 YYEKEE (reference sequence). The CDR3 sequence is 14 residues long. The CDR3 protein is CASSFDRIEEPQHF. CDR3 in DNA: TGTGCCAGCAGCTTCGACAGGATAGAGGAGCCCCAGCATTTT.

V is TRBV18 and J is TRBJ2-2; D is possibly TRBD2 (6 bases). Germline V gene data show CDR1 as KGHSH and CDR2 as LQKENI. This CDR3 is built from 14 residues. V was pared by 0 bases and J by 5 bases, with 7 bases between. The CDR3 DNA follows: TGTGCCAGCTCACCACCAGGGAGGACCGGGGAGCTGTTTTTT. It yields the protein CASSPPGRTGELFF.

This chain links TRBV5-4 with TRBJ2-7; 10 bases are a match to TRBD2. The germline CDR1 and CDR2 sequences are SGHNT and YYREEE (reference sequence). This CDR3 is built from 16 residues. Germline trimming cut 1 base from V and 1 base from J; bases unmatched to any gene: 5. CDR3 coding DNA: TGTGCCAGCAGCTTGCCCAGCGGGAGGGGGTCCTACGAGCAGTACTTC. Translated, it gives CASSLPSGRGSYEQYF. The whole variable domain, remainder taken from reference TRBV5-4 and TRBJ2-7, is ETGVTQSPTHLIKTRGQQVTLRCSSQSGHNTVSWYQQALGQGPQFIFQYYREEENGRGNFPPRFSGLQFPNYSSELNVNALELDDSALYLCASSLPSGRGSYEQYFGPGTRLTVT.

The rearrangement links TRBV9 to TRBJ2-1; 12 bases line up with TRBD2. Germline CDR1 is SGDLS and CDR2 is YYNGEE. The CDR3 runs 15 residues. The trim removed 4 bases at V and 7 bases at J, leaving 6 bases unmatched. CDR3 residues: CASSFTTSGRNEQFF. The DNA of the CDR3 is TGTGCCAGCAGCTTTACGACTAGCGGGAGAAATGAGCAGTTCTTC.

The V and J genes are TRBV7-9 and TRBJ2-7; TRBD1 matches at 8 bases. The CDR3 has 14 residues. Trimming removed 5 bases from V and 3 bases from J; junction bases left unmatched: 6. CDR1 is SEHNR, CDR2 FQNEAQ, per germline (reference sequence). CDR3 loop: CASSPRQGHYEQYF. The CDR3 nucleotides read TGTGCCAGCAGCCCTCGACAGGGGCACTACGAGCAGTACTTC.

This clone was observed a few times. The V and J genes are TRBV6-5 and TRBJ1-5, with D possibly TRBD1 on 6 matching bases. V was cut by 6 bases and J by 3 bases, with 15 bases left in between. The CDR3 spans 15 residues. Germline V lookup: CDR1 MNHEY, CDR2 SVGAGI. The DNA of the CDR3 is TGTGCCAGCAGCTTAGACAGGAATTTCAATCAGCCCCAGCATTTT. The encoded protein is CASSLDRNFNQPQHF.

The chain uses TRBV20-1 and TRBJ1-2, with 8 positions matching TRBD1. Trimming cost V 3 bases and J 4 bases; bases outside gene matches: 16. Germline V gene sequence: CDR1 DFQATT, CDR2 SNEGSKA (reference sequence). The CDR3 totals 17 residues. The CDR3 loop is CSASSPSTGGYGYGYTF. CDR3 nucleotide sequence: TGCAGTGCTAGTAGTCCCTCTACAGGGGGTTATGGCTATGGCTACACCTTC.

The V call is TRBV15, the J call TRBJ1-1; 7 nucleotides agree with TRBD1. Germline CDR1 LNHNV, CDR2 YYDKDF (reference sequence). This CDR3 is built from 15 residues. The V segment lost 3 bases and the J segment 3 bases; nucleotides outside the gene matches: 7. CDR3 loop: CATSSYGTGDTEAFF. CDR3 DNA: TGTGCCACCAGCAGTTACGGAACAGGGGACACTGAAGCTTTCTTT.